The 28 T cell receptor beta chains in this list originate from one sample, sequenced in a study of shared clonotypes between healthy human individuals. Assay: immunoSEQ multiplex PCR; the TCRdb copy retains only in-frame clones and omits some. The sample has about 2 million clones, 85% to 95% seen once; the top ten hold 0.1% to 0.15%. Sequenced input: naive CD4+ T cells sorted from blood. Documented subset: CD45RA+ positively selected. These receptor sequences come from a man between 18 and 35 years old in good health.

This clone was seen just once. This chain connects TRBV6-6 to TRBJ2-5; tentatively, D is TRBD2 (5 bases). The CDR3 consists of 12 residues. The germline V and J ends were trimmed by 8 bases and 3 bases, with 10 bases remaining between them. The germline CDR1 and CDR2 sequences are MNHNY and SVGAGI (reference sequence). Here the CDR3 reads CASGRREETQYF. CDR3 DNA sequence: TGTGCCAGCGGACGGCGGGAAGAGACCCAGTACTTC.

The chain combines TRBV10-3 with TRBJ2-7; 7 bases are shared with TRBD2. The germline gives CDR1 ENHRY, CDR2 SYGVKD. J gave up 11 bases and V 2 bases, and 9 bases lay outside the gene matches. This CDR3 contains 13 residues. CDR3 amino acids: CAISETLAVSEYF. CDR3 in DNA: TGTGCCATCAGTGAGACCCTAGCGGTCAGTGAGTACTTC.

As concerns this clone: The identical CDR3 is also encoded by other nucleotide sequences in the sample. The chain has TRBV30 and TRBJ1-1; D is ambiguous. The germline gives CDR1 GTSNPN, CDR2 SVGIG (reference sequence). Between the trimmed V and J ends, which lost 3 bases and 1 base, there was a span of 6 bases. This CDR3 spans 12 amino acids. CDR3 residues: CAWRSGNTEAFF. The CDR3 nucleotides read TGTGCCTGGAGGTCCGGGAACACTGAAGCTTTCTTT.

The V call is TRBV7-2, the J call TRBJ2-7; D is unclear. Trimming removed 5 bases from V and 4 bases from J, with 12 bases in between. Germline V gene lookup returns CDR1 SGHTA and CDR2 FQGNSA. The CDR3 has 13 amino acids. CDR3 residues: CASSPPAVYEQYF. CDR3 coding DNA: TGTGCCAGCAGCCCCCCGGCGGTTTACGAGCAGTACTTC. The full variable domain, its missing parts supplied by reference TRBV7-2 and TRBJ2-7, is GAGVSQSPSNKVTEKGKDVELRCDPISGHTALYWYRQSLGQGLEFLIYFQGNSAPDKSGLPSDRFSAERTGGSVSTLTIQRTQQEDSAVYLCASSPPAVYEQYFGPGTRLTVT.

The genes are TRBV5-1 and TRBJ1-4; D perhaps matches TRBD1 (5 bases). The germline CDR1 and CDR2 sequences are SGHRS and YFSETQ. V was trimmed by 3 bases and J by 5 bases, leaving 17 bases between them. This CDR3 is built from 16 residues. In DNA, the CDR3 is TGCGCCAGCAGCTCGTCACCACAGGCAGGAAATGAAAAACTGTTTTTT. This gives the protein CASSSSPQAGNEKLFF.

With respect to this clone: Other nucleotide sequences from this sample produce the same CDR3. V usage is TRBV5-1 and J usage is TRBJ2-2; D possibly corresponds to TRBD2 (5 bases). The germline V and J ends were trimmed by 3 bases and 5 bases, with 8 bases remaining between them. The CDR3 totals 13 residues. The V gene's germline CDR1 is SGHRS and CDR2 YFSETQ. CDR3 sequence: CASSSSGTGELFF. The DNA for the CDR3 is TGCGCCAGCAGCTCAAGCGGTACCGGGGAGCTGTTTTTT.

The J gene is TRBJ1-5, the V gene TRBV6-1; 7 bases match TRBD1. V dropped 2 bases and J dropped 8; count of bases not matched to a gene: 9. Germline V CDR1 and CDR2: MNHNS, SASEGT. This CDR3 is built from 15 residues. CDR3 coding DNA: TGTGCCAGCAGTGAAAGGGCAGGGGGAGTTAAGCCCCAGCATTTT. It encodes CASSERAGGVKPQHF.

For the CDR3, the DNA is TGTGCCAGCAGCCCTAGCGGCGCGAACACCGGGGAGCTGTTTTTT. Translation gives CASSPSGANTGELFF. J is TRBJ2-2 and V is TRBV7-8; TRBD2 aligns across 7 bases. Per germline, CDR1 SGHVS and CDR2 FQNEAQ. The V gene end was trimmed by 5 bases and the J gene end by 0 bases; junction bases not matched to a gene: 3. CDR3 size: 15 residues.

This clone was detected once. V and J are TRBV27 and TRBJ1-2; 10 bases are shared with TRBD1. Germline-derived CDR1 and CDR2 are MNHEY and SMNVEV (reference sequence). The CDR3 spans 16 residues. Germline trimming cut 5 bases from V and 5 bases from J; bases unmatched to any gene: 11. This chain's CDR3 is CASSAHRDRGGYGYTF. The CDR3 nucleotides are TGTGCCAGCAGTGCGCACCGGGACAGGGGTGGGTATGGCTACACCTTC.

This CDR3 reads CASSSGTVTYGYTF. CDR3 DNA sequence: TGTGCCAGCAGCTCCGGGACAGTCACCTATGGCTACACCTTC. The V and J genes are TRBV28 and TRBJ1-2; 7 bases agree with TRBD1. This CDR3 has 14 residues. The V gene's germline CDR1 is MDHEN and CDR2 SYDVKM. Trimming removed 6 bases from V and 4 bases from J; junction bases left unmatched: 8.

This chain joins TRBV9 and TRBJ1-4, with D unresolved. Between the trimmed V and J ends, which lost 0 bases and 0 bases, there was a span of 9 bases. Germline values: CDR1 SGDLS, CDR2 YYNGEE. The CDR3 consists of 16 residues. The CDR3 sequence: CASSVGATSTNEKLFF. CDR3 in DNA: TGTGCCAGCAGCGTAGGAGCCACATCAACTAATGAAAAACTGTTTTTT.

V and J are TRBV5-4 and TRBJ1-4; possibly TRBD1 for D (5 bases). There are 16 residues in the CDR3. CDR1 is SGHNT and CDR2 is YYREEE in the germline V gene (reference sequence). Trimming removed 3 bases at V and 5 bases at J, with 17 bases between. The CDR3 DNA reads as TGTGCCAGCAGCTCCCCCGCCGGGGGAAAGAATGAAAAACTGTTTTTT. Residues: CASSSPAGGKNEKLFF.

This rearrangement joins TRBV7-2 to TRBJ2-1; 9 bases line up with TRBD2. V gave up 1 base and J gave up 5 bases; unmatched junction bases: 6. This CDR3 region has 16 residues. Germline lookup yields CDR1 SGHTA and CDR2 FQGNSA. CDR3 nucleotides: TGTGCCAGCAGCTTAGTTCCTAGCGGGGAACACAATGAGCAGTTCTTC. This encodes CASSLVPSGEHNEQFF.

V gene TRBV7-9 combines with J gene TRBJ1-2, with 9 bases lining up with TRBD1. This CDR3 comprises 15 residues. V shed 3 bases and J 8 bases; nucleotides not matched to a gene: 10. Germline V gene lookup returns CDR1 SEHNR and CDR2 FQNEAQ (reference sequence). CDR3 amino acids: CASSFTGGVAEGYTF. In DNA, the CDR3 is TGTGCCAGCAGCTTTACAGGGGGCGTAGCTGAAGGCTACACCTTC.

Comment on this clone: This sample also contains other DNA sequences that code for the same CDR3. This chain uses TRBV5-1 with TRBJ2-7; D may be TRBD2 (6 bases). CDR1 and CDR2 (germline): SGHRS, YFSETQ. The CDR3 extends over 15 amino acids. With 2 bases removed from V and 0 bases from J, the gap between germline ends came to 12 bases. CDR3 residues: CASSLGGVNSYEQYF. CDR3 DNA sequence: TGCGCCAGCAGCTTAGGAGGGGTCAACTCCTACGAGCAGTACTTC.

The chain uses TRBV5-1 and TRBJ2-5; possibly TRBD1 for D (7 bases). The CDR3 covers 18 residues. The ends were cut back, 0 bases at V and 5 bases at J, with 23 bases in the middle. CDR1 and CDR2 from the germline V gene are SGHRS and YFSETQ. The CDR3 protein is CASSLGGTVPSGRETQYF. CDR3 nucleotide sequence: TGCGCCAGCAGCTTGGGCGGGACAGTCCCCTCGGGACGGGAGACCCAGTACTTC.

In this sample, this clone turned up a few times. The chain combines TRBV27 with TRBJ2-7; tentative D call: TRBD1 (6 bases). This CDR3 spans 15 amino acids. V was cut by 5 bases and J by 3 bases, with 17 bases left in between. Germline CDR1 is MNHEY and CDR2 is SMNVEV (reference sequence). The CDR3 sequence: CASSPRGGASYEQYF. In DNA, the CDR3 is TGTGCCAGCAGTCCACGAGGGGGAGCTAGCTACGAGCAGTACTTC.

With respect to this clone: This could be a read error, since a much larger clone is one nucleotide away. Other DNA sequences from this sample encode an identical CDR3 as well. The chain joins TRBV7-2 to TRBJ2-5, with 12 bases identical to TRBD2. Trimming at V came to 1 base and at J to 2 bases, leaving 2 bases not matched to a gene. CDR1 is SGHTA and CDR2 is FQGNSA in the germline V gene. The CDR3 covers 16 residues. CDR3: CASSLGLAGGQETQYF. CDR3 DNA sequence: TGTGCCAGCAGCTTAGGGCTAGCGGGAGGGCAAGAGACCCAGTACTTC. The complete variable domain, with remaining parts taken from reference TRBV7-2 and TRBJ2-5, reads GAGVSQSPSNKVTEKGKDVELRCDPISGHTALYWYRQSLGQGLEFLIYFQGNSAPDKSGLPSDRFSAERTGGSVSTLTIQRTQQEDSAVYLCASSLGLAGGQETQYFGPGTRLLVL.

CDR3 sequence reads: CASARAQETQYF. In nucleotides, the CDR3 is TGTGCCAGCGCCAGGGCCCAAGAGACCCAGTACTTC. The chain is built from TRBV2 and TRBJ2-5; D is possibly TRBD1 (5 bases). This CDR3 region has 12 residues. V shed 8 bases and J shed 1 base, with 8 bases lying between them. Germline loops: CDR1 SNHLY, CDR2 FYNNEI.

This clone has just one count. The chain combines TRBV11-1 with TRBJ2-2; the D gene is possibly TRBD1 (6 bases). Germline assignment: CDR1 SGHAT and CDR2 FQDESV (reference sequence). The CDR3 has 14 residues. V was trimmed by 5 bases and J by 7 bases, leaving 14 bases between them. For the CDR3, the DNA is TGTGCCAGCAGCGTCGGGACATCCCTCGGGGAGCTGTTTTTT. This codes for CASSVGTSLGELFF. The whole variable domain, filled in from reference TRBV11-1 and TRBJ2-2, reads EAEVAQSPRYKITEKSQAVAFWCDPISGHATLYWYRQILGQGPELLVQFQDESVVDDSQLPKDRFSAERLKGVDSTLKIQPAELGDSAMYLCASSVGTSLGELFFGEGSRLTVL.

J is TRBJ2-3 and V is TRBV18, with TRBD1 as a possible D gene (6 bases). CDR1 KGHSH and CDR2 LQKENI come from the germline V gene. The germline V and J ends were trimmed by 5 bases and 0 bases, with 15 bases remaining between them. This CDR3 contains 16 residues. The CDR3 bases are TGTGCCAGCTCATCCTCACAGGGAACTAGCACAGATACGCAGTATTTT. Residues: CASSSSQGTSTDTQYF.

The genes are TRBV7-6 and TRBJ2-7, with unresolved D. Germline CDR1 is SGHVS and CDR2 is FNYEAQ. The CDR3 has 9 amino acids. Between the trimmed V and J ends, which lost 11 bases and 6 bases, there was a span of 8 bases. Here the CDR3 reads CAVGPEQYF. In DNA, the CDR3 is TGTGCCGTCGGGCCCGAGCAGTACTTC. Looking up the rest from reference TRBV7-6 and TRBJ2-7 gives the full variable domain: GAGVSQSPRYKVTKRGQDVALRCDPISGHVSLYWYRQALGQGPEFLTYFNYEAQQDKSGLPNDRFSAERPEGSISTLTIQRTEQRDSAMYRCAVGPEQYFGPGTRLTVT.

The chain links TRBV6-1 to TRBJ2-1; maybe TRBD2 (6 bases). In germline, CDR1 is MNHNS, CDR2 SASEGT. The CDR3 is 13 residues long. Trimming stripped 7 bases from V and 9 bases from J, with 16 bases between. The CDR3 here is CASILNSGGEQFF. CDR3 nucleotide sequence: TGTGCCAGCATATTAAACTCCGGGGGTGAGCAGTTCTTC.

On this clone: Other DNA sequences from this sample encode an identical CDR3 as well. V is TRBV7-2 and J is TRBJ2-7; 7 bases align to TRBD2. This CDR3 region has 14 residues. V shed 1 base and J 3 bases; nucleotides not matched to a gene: 3. CDR1 and CDR2 from the germline V gene are SGHTA and FQGNSA. The DNA for the CDR3 is TGTGCCAGCAGCTTAGAGGGAGGGTTCTACGAGCAGTACTTC. This encodes CASSLEGGFYEQYF.

Turning to this clone: Other DNA variants within this sample encode the same CDR3. The chain recombines TRBV5-1 with TRBJ2-5; D is tentatively TRBD1 or TRBD2 (7 bases each). Between the trimmed V and J ends, which lost 3 bases and 2 bases, there was a span of 11 bases. Germline-derived CDR1 and CDR2 are SGHRS and YFSETQ. The CDR3 has 14 residues. The CDR3 region has the DNA TGCGCCAGCAGCTCAGGGGGGGCTCAAGAGACCCAGTACTTC. This sequence encodes CASSSGGAQETQYF.

The rearrangement joins TRBV5-1 to TRBJ2-7, with D tentatively TRBD2 (5 bases). V lost 1 base, J lost 1 base, and 15 bases lay in between. Per germline, CDR1 SGHRS and CDR2 YFSETQ. The CDR3 loop spans 16 amino acids. The DNA of the CDR3 is TGCGCCAGCAGCTTGAATCGAGGAGGCGGGTCCTACGAGCAGTACTTC. Residues: CASSLNRGGGSYEQYF.

J is TRBJ2-3 and V is TRBV6-9, with 10 bases that match TRBD1. From germline, CDR1 is MNHGY and CDR2 SVAAGI. The CDR3 has 15 residues. Trimming took 4 bases from V and 3 from J; bases not matched to a gene: 4. Here the CDR3 reads CASSSRQGATDTQYF. Here the CDR3 DNA reads TGTGCCAGCAGTTCGAGACAGGGGGCAACAGATACGCAGTATTTT.

The J gene is TRBJ2-7, the V gene TRBV5-1; weak D call: TRBD1 (6 bases). The CDR3 length is 14 residues. Trimming stripped 2 bases from V and 1 base from J, with 10 bases between. Germline values: CDR1 SGHRS, CDR2 YFSETQ. Written as DNA, the CDR3 is TGCGCCAGCAGCTTTTCCAGGGGATCCTACGAGCAGTACTTC. Its protein product is CASSFSRGSYEQYF.